The next 23 T cell receptor beta chains were all read from a single sample in a study of T cells in Graves' hyperthyroidism and ophthalmopathy. Amplification yielded TCR beta CDR3 regions, with RNA transcripts as the source. HTBI primers were employed in a first-round RT-PCR of the TCR CDR3. TCRdb re-analysed the multiplex PCR reads in MiXCR, keeping a single row per CDR3 protein. This sample carries a few hundred thousand distinct CDR3 sequences, roughly 50% of them seen once, and the ten largest clones take about 8.3%. The sequenced material came from peripheral blood or thyroid tissue (not recorded which). These receptors originate from a woman in her late teens or twenties with Graves' hyperthyroidism.

The V call is TRBV12-3 or TRBV12-4, the J call TRBJ2-5, with 7 bases matching TRBD2. The CDR3 consists of 13 residues. V dropped 3 bases and J dropped 5; count of bases not matched to a gene: 3. The CDR3 reads CASSFPGGETQYF. CDR3 nucleotides: TGTGCCAGCAGTTTTCCCGGGGGGGAGACCCAGTACTTC.

The chain uses TRBV4-3 and TRBJ1-2; TRBD1 matches at 8 bases. V gave up 1 base and J gave up 5 bases; unmatched junction bases: 6. The CDR3 spans 15 residues. Germline CDR1 reads LGHNA; CDR2 reads YSLEER. The CDR3 reads CASSQGAQGAYGYTF. CDR3 coding DNA: TGCGCCAGCAGCCAAGGCGCGCAGGGGGCGTATGGCTACACCTTC.

The CDR3 DNA reads as TGTGCCAGCGCGGGGACTAGTCAAGAGACCCAGTACTTC. Protein: CASAGTSQETQYF. This sequence joins TRBV2 and TRBJ2-5; TRBD2 agrees at 8 bases. CDR1 and CDR2 from the germline V gene are SNHLY and FYNNEI. This CDR3 is built from 13 residues. V lost 8 bases and J lost 2; bases outside the gene matches: 4.

The sample holds one count of this clonotype. The rearrangement joins TRBV5-4 to TRBJ2-6; D may be TRBD2 (6 bases). Germline-derived CDR1 and CDR2 are SGHNT and YYREEE (reference sequence). The CDR3 covers 14 residues. Trimming cost V 3 bases and J 10 bases, with 14 bases left between them. In DNA, the CDR3 is TGTGCCAGCAGCTCGGGACTCTGGGGGAACGTCCTGACTTTC. Translated, it gives CASSSGLWGNVLTF.

A word on this clonotype: One end of the junction fails to match germline, which may point to a read error. DNA of the CDR3: TGCAGTGCGAGAACTAGCGGGAGGGAGACCCTGTACTTC. It encodes CSARTSGRETLYF. This chain links TRBV20-1 with TRBJ2-5; 13 bases agree with TRBD2. CDR3 length: 13 residues. The germline gives CDR1 DFQATT, CDR2 SNEGSKA (reference sequence).

This clonotype showed up many times. J is TRBJ2-5 and V is TRBV4-1, with 11 bases aligning to TRBD2. The CDR3 length is 15 residues. Germline loops: CDR1 MGHRA, CDR2 YSYEKL. The trim removed 3 bases at V and 5 bases at J, leaving 5 bases unmatched. CDR3 region: CASSHRRTSGETQYF. The CDR3 DNA reads as TGCGCCAGCAGCCACCGACGGACTAGCGGGGAGACCCAGTACTTC.

In its sample, this clonotype was seen a few times. This CDR3 reads CASSPPGLSGYGYTF. CDR3 sequence (DNA): TGTGCCAGCTCACCTCCGGGGCTGAGCGGCTATGGCTACACCTTC. This chain connects TRBV18 to TRBJ1-2; tentatively, D is TRBD1 (5 bases). The CDR3 covers 15 residues. V lost 3 bases and J lost 4, with 15 bases in between. From germline, CDR1 is KGHSH and CDR2 LQKENI.

There are many counts of this clonotype. The chain uses TRBV6-1 and TRBJ2-7; 7 bases align to TRBD1. The germline V gene has CDR1 MNHNS and CDR2 SASEGT. Germline trimming cut 7 bases from V and 2 bases from J; bases unmatched to any gene: 5. The CDR3 length is 13 residues. CDR3 DNA: TGTGCCAGCACTCGACAGGGTACCTACGAGCAGTACTTC. Protein product: CASTRQGTYEQYF.

The chain employs TRBV7-3 and TRBJ2-1; TRBD2 matches 8 bases. The CDR3 runs to 15 residues. The germline V gene has CDR1 SGHTA and CDR2 FQGTGA. The J segment lost 6 bases and the V segment lost 5 bases, leaving 9 bases of the junction unmatched. The CDR3 reads CASSPRVAGFNEQFF. DNA for the CDR3: TGTGCCAGCAGCCCCCGAGTAGCGGGATTCAATGAGCAGTTCTTC.

This clonotype was seen ten or more times. The rearrangement links TRBV12-3 or TRBV12-4 to TRBJ1-2; no firm D call. V was pared by 6 bases and J by 8 bases, with 16 bases between. The CDR3 loop spans 13 amino acids. CDR3 nucleotide sequence: TGTGCCAGCAGCGCAACCAGGACTCGAGGCTACACCTTC. It encodes CASSATRTRGYTF.

This clonotype was observed a few times. The rearrangement uses TRBV12-3 or TRBV12-4 and TRBJ2-7; no clear D. With 8 bases removed from V and 6 bases from J, the gap between germline ends came to 17 bases. The CDR3 runs to 13 residues. As DNA, the CDR3 is TGTGCCAGCTCACTTCGGAGCGCAGGCGAGCAGTACTTC. Translating gives CASSLRSAGEQYF.

As concerns this clonotype: This may be a read error, as it is one base from a much larger clone. The J gene is TRBJ2-7, the V gene TRBV7-2; TRBD2 is a possible D gene (5 bases). Trimming shortened V by 6 bases and J by 4 bases, and 19 bases separated the two germline ends. From germline, CDR1 is SGHTA and CDR2 FQGNSA. The CDR3 length is 15 residues. The CDR3 nucleotides are TGTGCCAGCAGTCCCCAACTAGAGGCCGGATACGAGCAGTACTTC. Translation gives CASSPQLEAGYEQYF.

The table lists this clonotype with many counts. The CDR3 DNA reads TGTGCCAGTAGCCAGGCCGGGGAGCTGTTTTTT. It encodes CASSQAGELFF. The gene calls are TRBV19 and TRBJ2-2; D remains ambiguous. V was trimmed by 6 bases and J by 6 bases, leaving 5 bases between them. Looked up from germline, CDR1 is LNHDA and CDR2 is SQIVND (reference sequence). The CDR3 totals 11 residues. Full variable domain (rest looked up from reference TRBV19 and TRBJ2-2): DGGITQSPKYLFRKEGQNVTLSCEQNLNHDAMYWYRQDPGQGLRLIYYSQIVNDFQKGDIAEGYSVSREKKESFPLTVTSAQKNPTAFYLCASSQAGELFFGEGSRLTVL.

This clonotype was counted many times. The chain has TRBV29-1 and TRBJ2-7; the D gene is possibly TRBD2 (7 bases). The CDR3 runs 14 residues. Germline CDR1 reads SQVTM; CDR2 reads ANQGSEA. The ends were cut back, 6 bases at V and 6 bases at J, with 21 bases in the middle. The CDR3 nucleotides are TGCAGCGTGGGGGCGTTGCGGGAGATTAGCGAGCAGTACTTC. It codes for CSVGALREISEQYF.

This clonotype was seen repeatedly, ten times or more. This chain joins TRBV6-2 or TRBV6-3 and TRBJ1-2, with 7 bases matching TRBD1. This CDR3 is built from 13 residues. CDR1 and CDR2 from the germline V gene are MNHEY and SVGEGT. The V segment lost 6 bases and the J segment 3 bases; nucleotides outside the gene matches: 4. The CDR3 region is CASSNDRDYGYTF. Here the CDR3 DNA reads TGTGCCAGCAGCAACGACAGGGACTATGGCTACACCTTC.

This sequence joins TRBV20-1 and TRBJ1-4, with 9 positions matching TRBD1. Trimming removed 4 bases from V and 9 bases from J; junction bases left unmatched: 12. This CDR3 is built from 15 residues. In germline, CDR1 is DFQATT, CDR2 SNEGSKA (reference sequence). The DNA of the CDR3 is TGCAGTGCTAACCCAGTACAGGGGGCAAGGAAAAAACTGTTTTTT. It specifies CSANPVQGARKKLFF.

This clonotype was seen repeatedly, ten times or more. J is TRBJ1-1 and V is TRBV12-3 or TRBV12-4; D not certain. The CDR3 is made up of 11 amino acids. V was shortened by 5 bases and J by 6 bases, with 7 bases between the two germline ends. In DNA form, the CDR3 reads TGTGCCAGCAGTCTAAGCCCTGAAGCTTTCTTT. Its translation is CASSLSPEAFF.

J is TRBJ1-6 and V is TRBV10-3; no clear D. From germline, CDR1 is ENHRY and CDR2 SYGVKD. V lost 6 bases and J lost 0, with 9 bases in between. This CDR3 has 15 amino acids. The CDR3 protein is CAIRPGSSYNSPLHF. Here the CDR3 DNA reads TGTGCCATCAGACCCGGGAGCTCCTATAATTCACCCCTCCACTTT.

For this clonotype: A much larger clone differs from this one at a single base, so this may be a read error. V is TRBV4-3 and J is TRBJ2-7, with 8 positions matching TRBD2. The CDR3 runs 19 residues. V was pared by 0 bases and J by 6 bases, with 19 bases of the junction left unmatched. Germline V CDR1 and CDR2: LGHNA, YSLEER. The CDR3 loop is CASSQDTYLGERERSEQYF. The CDR3 coding sequence is TGCGCCAGCAGCCAAGATACCTACCTCGGGGAGCGGGAGAGGAGCGAGCAGTACTTC.

This clonotype was detected ten times or more. V and J are TRBV28 and TRBJ2-7; no reliable D call. The CDR3 runs 14 residues. Germline V gene data show CDR1 as MDHEN and CDR2 as SYDVKM. The V and J ends lost 4 bases and 2 bases respectively, with 12 bases between them. The chain's CDR3 is CASSSLLATYEQYF. As DNA, the CDR3 is TGTGCCAGCAGTTCCCTCCTTGCCACCTACGAGCAGTACTTC.

In this sample, this clonotype turned up many times. V gene TRBV7-2 combines with J gene TRBJ2-5; 8 bases line up with TRBD1. The ends lost 0 bases at V and 9 bases at J; junction bases unmatched: 3. CDR3 size: 13 residues. Germline CDR1 and CDR2: SGHTA and FQGNSA. This chain's CDR3 is CASSLAQGAAQYF. The CDR3 coding sequence is TGTGCCAGCAGCTTAGCTCAGGGGGCGGCCCAGTACTTC. Complete variable domain (other parts from reference TRBV7-2 and TRBJ2-5): GAGVSQSPSNKVTEKGKDVELRCDPISGHTALYWYRQSLGQGLEFLIYFQGNSAPDKSGLPSDRFSAERTGGSVSTLTIQRTQQEDSAVYLCASSLAQGAAQYFGPGTRLLVL.

This clonotype was observed at least ten times. The chain has TRBV27 and TRBJ2-5; perhaps TRBD2 as D (5 bases). Trimming took 7 bases from V and 5 from J, leaving 14 bases between them. There are 13 residues in the CDR3. Germline V CDR1 and CDR2: MNHEY, SMNVEV (reference sequence). CDR3 in DNA: TGTGCCAGCAACAGCGTCCCGGGGGAGACCCAGTACTTC. Translation: CASNSVPGETQYF.

This chain joins TRBV2 and TRBJ1-6; maybe TRBD1 (5 bases). V dropped 9 bases and J dropped 9 bases, with 21 bases sitting between them. Germline V gives CDR1 SNHLY, CDR2 FYNNEI. This CDR3 contains 15 residues. The CDR3 DNA reads as TGTGCCAGGGGGGGGATAGGGCCGTCGAGTTCACCCCTCCACTTT. Its protein product is CARGGIGPSSSPLHF. The complete variable domain, with remaining parts taken from reference TRBV2 and TRBJ1-6, reads EPEVTQTPSHQVTQMGQEVILRCVPISNHLYFYWYRQILGQKVEFLVSFYNNEISEKSEIFDDQFSVERPDGSNFTLKIRSTKLEDSAMYFCARGGIGPSSSPLHFGNGTRLTVT.